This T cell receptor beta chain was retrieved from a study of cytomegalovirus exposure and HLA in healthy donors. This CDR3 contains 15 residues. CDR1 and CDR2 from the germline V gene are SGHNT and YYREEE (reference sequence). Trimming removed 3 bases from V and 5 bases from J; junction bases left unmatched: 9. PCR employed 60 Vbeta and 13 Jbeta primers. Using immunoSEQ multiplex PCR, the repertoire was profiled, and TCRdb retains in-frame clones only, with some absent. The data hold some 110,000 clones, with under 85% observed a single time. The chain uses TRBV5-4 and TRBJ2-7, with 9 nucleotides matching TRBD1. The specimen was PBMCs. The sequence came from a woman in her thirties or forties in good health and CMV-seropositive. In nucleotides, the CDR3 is TGTGCCAGCAGCTCGCCGGGACAGGGAAAGGACGAGCAGTACTTC. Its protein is CASSSPGQGKDEQYF.